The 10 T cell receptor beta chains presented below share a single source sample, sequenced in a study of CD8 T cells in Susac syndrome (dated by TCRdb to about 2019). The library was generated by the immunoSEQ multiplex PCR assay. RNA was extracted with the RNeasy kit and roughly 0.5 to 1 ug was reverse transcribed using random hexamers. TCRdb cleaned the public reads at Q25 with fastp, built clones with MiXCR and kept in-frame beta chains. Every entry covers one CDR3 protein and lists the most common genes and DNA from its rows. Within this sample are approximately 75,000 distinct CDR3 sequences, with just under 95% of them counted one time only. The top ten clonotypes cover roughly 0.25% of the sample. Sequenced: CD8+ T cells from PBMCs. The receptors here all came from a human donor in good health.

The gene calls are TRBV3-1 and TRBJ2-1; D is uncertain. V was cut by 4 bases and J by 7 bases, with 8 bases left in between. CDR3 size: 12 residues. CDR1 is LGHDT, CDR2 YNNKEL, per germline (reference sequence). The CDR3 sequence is CASSRDKNEQFF. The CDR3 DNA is TGTGCCAGCAGCCGAGATAAAAATGAGCAGTTCTTC.

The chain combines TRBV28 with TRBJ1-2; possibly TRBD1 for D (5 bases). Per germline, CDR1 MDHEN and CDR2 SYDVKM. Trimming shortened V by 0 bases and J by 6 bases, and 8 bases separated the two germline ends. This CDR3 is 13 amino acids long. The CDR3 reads CASSLWGGDGYTF. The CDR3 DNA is TGTGCCAGCAGTTTATGGGGAGGGGATGGCTACACCTTC.

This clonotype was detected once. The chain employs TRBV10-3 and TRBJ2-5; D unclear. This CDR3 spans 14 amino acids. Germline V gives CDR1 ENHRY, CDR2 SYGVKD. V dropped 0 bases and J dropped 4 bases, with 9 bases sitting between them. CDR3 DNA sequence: TGTGCCATCAGTGAGTCGAGTGGCTCAGAGACCCAGTACTTC. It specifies CAISESSGSETQYF.

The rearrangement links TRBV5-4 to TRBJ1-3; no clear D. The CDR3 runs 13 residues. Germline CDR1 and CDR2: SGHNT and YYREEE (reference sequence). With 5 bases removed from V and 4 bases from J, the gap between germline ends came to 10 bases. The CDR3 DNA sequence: TGTGCCAGCAGATCGGACGCGGGAAACACCATATATTTT. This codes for CASRSDAGNTIYF.

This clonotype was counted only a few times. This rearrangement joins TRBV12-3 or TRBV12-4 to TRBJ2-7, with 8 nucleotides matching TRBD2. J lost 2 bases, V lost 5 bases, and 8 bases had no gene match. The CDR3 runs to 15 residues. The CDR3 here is CASSTGLGLPYEQYF. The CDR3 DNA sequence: TGTGCCAGCAGTACGGGACTAGGTTTGCCCTACGAGCAGTACTTC.

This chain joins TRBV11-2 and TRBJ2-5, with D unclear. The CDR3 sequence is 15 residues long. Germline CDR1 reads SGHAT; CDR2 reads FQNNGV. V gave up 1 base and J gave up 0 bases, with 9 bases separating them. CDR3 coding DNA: TGTGCCAGCAGCTTAGGTCAGTCGTACCAAGAGACCCAGTACTTC. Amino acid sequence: CASSLGQSYQETQYF. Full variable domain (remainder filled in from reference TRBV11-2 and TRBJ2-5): EAGVAQSPRYKIIEKRQSVAFWCNPISGHATLYWYQQILGQGPKLLIQFQNNGVVDDSQLPKDRFSAERLKGVDSTLKIQPAKLEDSAVYLCASSLGQSYQETQYFGPGTRLLVL.

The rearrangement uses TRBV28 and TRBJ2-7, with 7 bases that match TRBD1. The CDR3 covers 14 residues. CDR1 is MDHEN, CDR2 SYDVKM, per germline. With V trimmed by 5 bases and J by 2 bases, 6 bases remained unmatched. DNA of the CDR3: TGTGCCAGCAGTCAGACAGGGTGGCCCTACGAGCAGTACGTC. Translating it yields CASSQTGWPYEQYV.

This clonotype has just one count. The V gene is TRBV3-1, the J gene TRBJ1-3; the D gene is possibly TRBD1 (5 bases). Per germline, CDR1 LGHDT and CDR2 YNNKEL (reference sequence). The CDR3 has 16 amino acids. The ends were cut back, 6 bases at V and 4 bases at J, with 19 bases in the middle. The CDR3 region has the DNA TGTGCCAGCAGTCCACGGACATCCCTTGCCGGAAACACCATATATTTT. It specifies CASSPRTSLAGNTIYF.

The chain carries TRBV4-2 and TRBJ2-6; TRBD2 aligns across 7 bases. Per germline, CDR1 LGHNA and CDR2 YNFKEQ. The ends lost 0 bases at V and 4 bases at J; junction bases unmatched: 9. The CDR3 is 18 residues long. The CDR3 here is CASSQEVAGVAGANVLTF. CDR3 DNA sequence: TGTGCCAGCAGCCAAGAGGTCGCGGGGGTGGCCGGGGCCAACGTCCTGACTTTC.

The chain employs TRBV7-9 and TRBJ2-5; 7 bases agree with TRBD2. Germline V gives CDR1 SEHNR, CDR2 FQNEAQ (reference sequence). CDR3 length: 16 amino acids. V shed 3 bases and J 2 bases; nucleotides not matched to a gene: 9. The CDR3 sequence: CASSFIGLGRQETQYF. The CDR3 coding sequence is TGTGCCAGCAGCTTCATCGGACTAGGAAGACAAGAGACCCAGTACTTC.